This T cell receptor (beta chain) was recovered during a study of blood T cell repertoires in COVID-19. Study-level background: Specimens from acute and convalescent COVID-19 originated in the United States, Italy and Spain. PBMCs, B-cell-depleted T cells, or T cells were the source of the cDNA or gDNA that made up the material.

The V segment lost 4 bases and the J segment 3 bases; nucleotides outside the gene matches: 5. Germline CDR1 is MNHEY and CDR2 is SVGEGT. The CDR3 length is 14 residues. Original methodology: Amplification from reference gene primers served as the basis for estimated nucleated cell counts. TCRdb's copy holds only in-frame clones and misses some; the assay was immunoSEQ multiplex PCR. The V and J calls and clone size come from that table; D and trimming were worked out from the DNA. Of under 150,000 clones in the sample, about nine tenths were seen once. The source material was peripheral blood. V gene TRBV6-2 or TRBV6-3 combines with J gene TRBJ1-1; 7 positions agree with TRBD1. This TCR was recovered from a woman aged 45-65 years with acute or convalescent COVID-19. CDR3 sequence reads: CASSSRQGDTEAFF. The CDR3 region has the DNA TGTGCCAGCAGTTCTAGACAGGGAGACACTGAAGCTTTCTTT.